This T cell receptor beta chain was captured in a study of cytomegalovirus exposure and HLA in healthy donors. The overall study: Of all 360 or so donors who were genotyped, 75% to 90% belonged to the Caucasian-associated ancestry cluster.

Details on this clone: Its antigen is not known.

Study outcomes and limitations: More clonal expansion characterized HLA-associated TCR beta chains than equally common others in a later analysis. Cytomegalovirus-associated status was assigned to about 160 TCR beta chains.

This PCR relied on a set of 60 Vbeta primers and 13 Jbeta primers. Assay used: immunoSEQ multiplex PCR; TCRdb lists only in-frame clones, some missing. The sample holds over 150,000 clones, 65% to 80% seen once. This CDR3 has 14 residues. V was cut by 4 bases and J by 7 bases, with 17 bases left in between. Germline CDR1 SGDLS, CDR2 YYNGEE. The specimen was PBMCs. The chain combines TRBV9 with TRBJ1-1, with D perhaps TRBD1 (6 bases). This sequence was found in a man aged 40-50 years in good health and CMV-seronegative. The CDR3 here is CASSSTAGVDEAFF. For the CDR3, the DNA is TGTGCCAGCAGCTCTACGGCAGGGGTGGATGAAGCTTTCTTT.